A selection of T cell receptor beta chains follows, all from one sample in a study of blood T cell repertoires in COVID-19. The table came from immunoSEQ multiplex PCR; TCRdb's copy has only in-frame clones and leaves some out. The repertoire holds around 23,000 clones, about 72% seen once, with 40% to 55% in the top ten. The sample taken for sequencing was peripheral blood. Every receptor here comes from a woman of 80 years or more with acute or convalescent COVID-19. Each CDR3 is given with its conserved first and last residue. The D gene is left open where the match is weak. Part of the rows lack a size; the others show once, few, many or a class for expanded clones.

D	size	J	V	DNA	CDR3
TRBD2	-	TRBJ2-5	TRBV3-1/TRBV3-2	TGTGCCAGCAGCCCCTGGGAGGGGGAGACCCAGTACTTC	CASSPWEGETQYF
-	few	TRBJ2-1	TRBV12-3/TRBV12-4	TGTGCCAGCAGTTTAGCGCGGCCCCATGAGCAGTTCTTC	CASSLARPHEQFF
-	-	TRBJ2-7	TRBV6-5	TGTGCCAGCAAGCGAGACACCCGGGGAGGCTACGAGCAGTACTTC	CASKRDTRGGYEQYF
TRBD2	-	TRBJ2-3	TRBV18	TGTGCCAGCTCACCCCTGCGGGGGGCCGGGGGAGATACGCAGTATTTT	CASSPLRGAGGDTQYF
-	few	TRBJ2-7	TRBV11-2	TGTGCCAGCAGCTTATTCCCCGGTCCCTACGAGCAGTACTTC	CASSLFPGPYEQYF
TRBD1	-	TRBJ2-1	TRBV6-5	TGTGCCAGCACTTCCAGACAGGGGGCCTACAATGAGCAGTTCTTC	CASTSRQGAYNEQFF
-	-	TRBJ2-5	TRBV11-2	TGTGCCAGCAGCCCCCCGGTGAGGGAGACCCAGTACTTC	CASSPPVRETQYF
-	few	TRBJ1-2	TRBV18	TGTGCCAGCTCACTTTTAGAGGGAACCTCTAACTATGGCTACACCTTC	CASSLLEGTSNYGYTF
TRBD2	-	TRBJ2-1	TRBV5-4	TGTGCCAGCAGCTCCCAGGCTAGCGGGTCCTACAATGAGCAGTTCTTC	CASSSQASGSYNEQFF
TRBD1	-	TRBJ1-5	TRBV28	TGTGCCAGCAGTTACGGAGGGGGCGGCAATCAGCCCCAGCATTTT	CASSYGGGGNQPQHF